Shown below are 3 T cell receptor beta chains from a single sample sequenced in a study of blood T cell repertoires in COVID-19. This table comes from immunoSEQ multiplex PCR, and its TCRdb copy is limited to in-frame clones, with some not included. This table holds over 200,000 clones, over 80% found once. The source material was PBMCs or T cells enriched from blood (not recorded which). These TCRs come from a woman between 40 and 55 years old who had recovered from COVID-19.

This CDR3 is CASSEGGLSSYEQYV. The DNA of the CDR3 is TGTGCCAGCAGCGAAGGGGGCCTAAGCTCCTACGAGCAGTACGTC. The chain links TRBV7-2 to TRBJ2-7; 7 bases align to TRBD1. This CDR3 region has 15 residues. CDR1 and CDR2 from the germline V gene are SGHTA and FQGNSA. V gave up 5 bases and J gave up 0 bases; unmatched junction bases: 7.

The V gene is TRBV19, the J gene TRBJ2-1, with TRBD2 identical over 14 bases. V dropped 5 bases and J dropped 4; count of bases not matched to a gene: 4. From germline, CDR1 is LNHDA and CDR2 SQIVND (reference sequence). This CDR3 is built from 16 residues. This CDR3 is CASSGTSGSFYNEQFF. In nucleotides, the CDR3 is TGTGCCAGTAGTGGGACTAGCGGGAGTTTTTACAATGAGCAGTTCTTC.

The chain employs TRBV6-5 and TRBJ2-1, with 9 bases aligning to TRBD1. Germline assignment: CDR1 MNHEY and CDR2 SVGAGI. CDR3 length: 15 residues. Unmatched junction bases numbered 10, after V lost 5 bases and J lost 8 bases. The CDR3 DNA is TGTGCCAGCAGTCTACGGGACAGGGCTTACGATGAGCAGTTCTTC. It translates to CASSLRDRAYDEQFF.